What follows are 21 T cell receptor beta chains derived from one specimen sequenced in a study of blood T cell repertoires in COVID-19. Some clones are missing from TCRdb's copy, which holds only in-frame ones; the method was immunoSEQ multiplex PCR. Of 55,000 to 75,000 clones listed, 80% are singletons. Sample: peripheral blood. These receptors came from a man in his 70s who had recovered from COVID-19.

The rearrangement joins TRBV7-2 to TRBJ2-7; TRBD1 aligns across 11 bases. This CDR3 contains 14 residues. Germline CDR1 is SGHTA and CDR2 is FQGNSA. J was trimmed by 3 bases and V by 6 bases; bases with no gene match: 4. The CDR3 DNA follows: TGTGCCAGCAGTCGGGACAGGGGGAACTACGAGCAGTACTTC. This encodes CASSRDRGNYEQYF.

J is TRBJ1-3 and V is TRBV7-9, with 9 positions matching TRBD1. The CDR3 covers 16 residues. Germline trimming cut 2 bases from V and 2 bases from J; bases unmatched to any gene: 4. The germline V gene has CDR1 SEHNR and CDR2 FQNEAQ (reference sequence). CDR3 residues: CASSLRGQGTGNTIYF. Written as DNA, the CDR3 is TGTGCCAGCAGCTTAAGGGGACAGGGTACTGGAAACACCATATATTTT.

The CDR3 is CASSFQRNTEAFF. In nucleotides, the CDR3 is TGCGCCAGCAGCTTCCAGCGGAACACTGAAGCTTTCTTT. The chain couples TRBV5-1 to TRBJ1-1, with D unclear. Germline V CDR1 and CDR2: SGHRS, YFSETQ. The CDR3 extends over 13 amino acids. V lost 2 bases and J lost 1, with 6 bases in between.

This chain joins TRBV5-1 and TRBJ1-4; TRBD1 aligns across 7 bases. Germline CDR1 and CDR2: SGHRS and YFSETQ. Trimming took 7 bases from V and 8 from J; bases not matched to a gene: 11. This CDR3 contains 14 residues. CDR3 coding DNA: TGCGCCAGCTCCTCGCAGGGGGTCAGGGAAAAACTGTTTTTT. Amino acid sequence: CASSSQGVREKLFF.

The chain couples TRBV10-3 to TRBJ2-7, with D maybe TRBD2 (6 bases). CDR3 length: 15 amino acids. V lost 6 bases and J 2 bases, leaving 17 bases between the germline ends. The V gene's germline CDR1 is ENHRY and CDR2 SYGVKD. In DNA, the CDR3 is TGTGCCATCAGAAATCAGGAGGGCCACCCCTACGAGCAGTACTTC. Protein: CAIRNQEGHPYEQYF.

The CDR3 region is CASSYEGSIQYF. As DNA, the CDR3 is TGTGCCAGCAGTTACGAGGGTAGCATTCAGTACTTC. The chain is built from TRBV6-2 or TRBV6-3 and TRBJ2-4; D may be TRBD2 (5 bases). V was clipped by 2 bases and J by 9 bases, with 8 bases between them. This CDR3 is 12 amino acids long. CDR1 is MNHEY and CDR2 is SVGEGT in the germline V gene.

V gene TRBV6-6 combines with J gene TRBJ1-4, with a possible D match to TRBD1 (6 bases). From germline, CDR1 is MNHNY and CDR2 SVGAGI (reference sequence). The CDR3 extends over 14 amino acids. V was pared by 8 bases and J by 2 bases, with 12 bases between. The CDR3 bases are TGTGCCAGCCTATCAGGGGCGACTAATGAAAAACTGTTTTTT. Its protein product is CASLSGATNEKLFF.

The V gene is TRBV11-2, the J gene TRBJ2-1; tentative D call: TRBD2 (7 bases). This CDR3 is built from 18 residues. V shed 5 bases and J shed 0 bases, with 20 bases lying between them. The germline V gene encodes CDR1 SGHAT and CDR2 FQNNGV. The CDR3 sequence is CASSAAGRGQSSYNEQFF. The CDR3 DNA follows: TGTGCCAGCAGCGCCGCGGGGCGGGGGCAGAGCTCCTACAATGAGCAGTTCTTC.

This chain connects TRBV6-5 to TRBJ1-1, with 9 nucleotides matching TRBD1. The CDR3 has 13 residues. The germline CDR1 and CDR2 sequences are MNHEY and SVGAGI. Trimming at V came to 6 bases and at J to 9 bases, leaving 8 bases not matched to a gene. The CDR3 reads CASRKTDRGQAFF. The CDR3 nucleotides are TGTGCCAGCAGGAAAACGGACAGGGGACAAGCTTTCTTT.

J is TRBJ1-2 and V is TRBV28, with D maybe TRBD1 (6 bases). The CDR3 length is 14 residues. Trimming left V 6 bases short and J 2 bases short, with 13 bases between. Germline V lookup: CDR1 MDHEN, CDR2 SYDVKM. The CDR3 spells CASRAGDINYGYTF. The CDR3 DNA sequence: TGTGCCAGCAGAGCAGGGGACATAAACTATGGCTACACCTTC.

This clone was seen a few times. The V and J genes are TRBV30 and TRBJ1-2; D remains unclear. Per the germline V gene, CDR1 is GTSNPN and CDR2 is SVGIG (reference sequence). V was cut by 4 bases and J by 5 bases, with 20 bases left in between. The CDR3 has 15 amino acids. As DNA, the CDR3 is TGTGCCTGGACGGGCCGGCCGAATGGGAGGTATGGCTACACCTTC. Amino acids: CAWTGRPNGRYGYTF.

This rearrangement joins TRBV4-3 to TRBJ1-4; the D gene is possibly TRBD1 (5 bases). The length of the CDR3 is 15 residues. Germline V gene lookup returns CDR1 LGHNA and CDR2 YSLEER. V was shortened by 0 bases and J by 6 bases, with 11 bases between the two germline ends. This CDR3 is CASSQEWGLDEKLFF. The CDR3 DNA sequence: TGCGCCAGCAGCCAAGAGTGGGGCTTGGATGAAAAACTGTTTTTT.

The CDR3 nucleotides are TGCAGCGTTGACAGGGGTAGCACTGAAGCTTTCTTT. Protein product: CSVDRGSTEAFF. The chain joins TRBV29-1 to TRBJ1-1, with D perhaps TRBD1 (6 bases). There are 12 residues in the CDR3. Trimming cost V 3 bases and J 4 bases, with 9 bases left between them. The germline gives CDR1 SQVTM, CDR2 ANQGSEA.

The chain links TRBV27 to TRBJ1-2; D might be TRBD1 (5 bases). Looked up from germline, CDR1 is MNHEY and CDR2 is SMNVEV (reference sequence). CDR3 length equals 15 residues. Trimming removed 2 bases from V and 4 bases from J, with 14 bases in between. The CDR3 reads CASSLGHGGTYGYTF. DNA for the CDR3: TGTGCCAGCAGTTTAGGTCATGGGGGGACCTATGGCTACACCTTC.

The chain has TRBV4-3 and TRBJ2-1, with 7 bases lining up with TRBD2. Germline lookup yields CDR1 LGHNA and CDR2 YSLEER. The junction had 7 bases not matched to a gene; V was cut back by 1 base and J by 7 bases. The CDR3 is 15 residues long. The CDR3 coding sequence is TGCGCCAGCAGCCAAGGGGGAGATAGCGGGAATGAGCAGTTCTTC. Its translation is CASSQGGDSGNEQFF.

The CDR3 nucleotides read TGTGCCAGCAGTTTTCAGACTAGCGGGGTGGGTGAGCAGTTCTTC. Protein sequence: CASSFQTSGVGEQFF. The gene calls are TRBV6-5 and TRBJ2-1, with 11 bases fitting TRBD2. The CDR3 runs 15 residues. The J segment lost 9 bases and the V segment lost 4 bases, leaving 8 bases of the junction unmatched. CDR1 is MNHEY and CDR2 is SVGAGI in the germline V gene.

The rearrangement links TRBV6-2 or TRBV6-3 to TRBJ2-3, with TRBD2 identical over 8 bases. The CDR3 covers 18 residues. In germline, CDR1 is MNHEY, CDR2 SVGEGT. Trimming cost V 0 bases and J 1 base; bases outside gene matches: 9. This CDR3 reads CASSYSRAELAGTDTQYF. The CDR3 nucleotides are TGTGCCAGCAGTTACTCGAGGGCTGAACTAGCGGGCACAGATACGCAGTATTTT.

The chain uses TRBV10-3 and TRBJ2-3, with 13 bases aligning to TRBD2. This CDR3 contains 15 residues. The J segment lost 4 bases and the V segment lost 10 bases, leaving 8 bases of the junction unmatched. Germline V gene lookup returns CDR1 ENHRY and CDR2 SYGVKD. The CDR3 sequence: CASAGTSGNSDTQYF. CDR3 coding DNA: TGTGCCAGCGCCGGGACTAGCGGGAACTCAGATACGCAGTATTTT.

The CDR3 here is CASIPSPGQFYEQYF. For the CDR3, the DNA is TGTGCCAGCATCCCAAGCCCGGGACAGTTCTACGAGCAGTACTTC. This chain joins TRBV7-2 and TRBJ2-7; 7 bases map to TRBD1. Per the germline V gene, CDR1 is SGHTA and CDR2 is FQGNSA. After removal of 7 bases from V and 3 bases from J, the junction contained 12 bases not matched to a gene. The CDR3 runs 15 residues.

The rearrangement uses TRBV3-1 (or the pseudogene TRBV3-2) and TRBJ2-7; 9 bases are a match to TRBD2. The CDR3 extends over 16 amino acids. V lost 4 bases to trimming and J lost 7 bases; unmatched junction nucleotides: 14. Per germline, CDR1 LGHDT and CDR2 YNNKEL (reference sequence). The CDR3 sequence is CASSPQWASGAEEQYF. DNA of the CDR3: TGTGCCAGCAGCCCTCAATGGGCTAGCGGGGCGGAGGAGCAGTACTTC.

The chain links TRBV5-1 to TRBJ1-1; possibly TRBD1 for D (5 bases). Trimming pared 3 bases from V and 11 bases from J, leaving 26 bases between. This CDR3 has 16 residues. The germline gives CDR1 SGHRS, CDR2 YFSETQ. CDR3: CASSSPETAPTPVAFF. The CDR3 DNA follows: TGCGCCAGCAGCTCCCCGGAGACAGCGCCCACCCCAGTTGCTTTCTTT.